The rows below give T cell receptor beta chains drawn from one sample of a study of cytomegalovirus exposure and HLA in healthy donors. Profiled with immunoSEQ multiplex PCR; TCRdb holds only in-frame clones, not every one. The sample includes more than 95,000 clones, around 80% of them seen just once. Specimen: PBMCs. The receptors come from a woman aged 40 to 49 in good health and CMV-seronegative. CDR3s include the opening cysteine and the closing phenylalanine or tryptophan. D genes are given only for firm matches. Size is stated for part of the rows, as once, few or many counts, or as a class when the clone is expanded.

V	size	length	D	J	CDR3	DNA
TRBV4-3	-	16	TRBD1	TRBJ1-1	CASSHYRQGAPTEAFF	TGCGCCAGCAGCCACTACAGGCAGGGGGCGCCCACTGAAGCTTTCTTT
TRBV2	-	15	-	TRBJ1-2	CASSVWQETNYGYTF	TGTGCCAGCAGTGTCTGGCAGGAAACTAACTATGGCTACACCTTC
TRBV18	-	20	TRBD2	TRBJ2-7	CASSPPSGTSGRKSSYEQYF	TGTGCCAGCTCACCCCCTTCCGGGACTAGCGGGCGAAAAAGCTCCTACGAGCAGTACTTC
TRBV27	few	14	-	TRBJ1-1	CASSLVPLSTEAFF	TGTGCCAGCAGTTTGGTCCCCCTTAGCACTGAAGCTTTCTTT
TRBV2	-	16	-	TRBJ2-2	CASSPEGTRGTGELFF	TGTGCCAGCAGCCCTGAAGGCACCCGAGGGACCGGGGAGCTGTTTTTT
TRBV28	once	17	-	TRBJ1-3	CASSSPGRVFSGNTIYF	TGTGCCAGCAGTTCGCCAGGGCGAGTTTTCTCTGGAAACACCATATATTTT
TRBV28	few	12	-	TRBJ2-7	CASGTGSYEQYF	TGTGCCAGCGGAACCGGGAGCTACGAGCAGTACTTC
TRBV14	-	14	-	TRBJ2-1	CASSQVTAGNEQFF	TGTGCCAGCAGCCAAGTGACTGCCGGCAATGAGCAGTTCTTC
TRBV2	-	20	TRBD2	TRBJ2-1	CASSPYPGLAGDLLDNEQFF	TGTGCCAGCAGTCCATATCCGGGACTAGCGGGGGACCTTTTAGACAATGAGCAGTTCTTC
TRBV9	-	16	TRBD2	TRBJ2-6	CASSGGGGSGANVLTF	TGTGCCAGCAGCGGTGGGGGGGGGAGTGGGGCCAACGTCCTGACTTTC
TRBV5-1	-	15	-	TRBJ1-4	CASSFDGSANEKLFF	TGCGCCAGCAGCTTTGACGGGTCAGCTAATGAAAAACTGTTTTTT
TRBV7-2	-	15	-	TRBJ1-3	CASSLTRGSGNTIYF	TGTGCCAGCAGCTTAACCAGGGGCTCTGGAAACACCATATATTTT
TRBV9	-	16	TRBD1	TRBJ1-3	CASSTWDRGPGNTIYF	TGTGCCAGCAGCACCTGGGACAGGGGCCCTGGAAACACCATATATTTT
TRBV19	-	15	TRBD2	TRBJ2-1	CASSPLAGTRQEQFF	TGTGCCAGTAGCCCACTAGCGGGCACACGTCAGGAGCAGTTCTTC
TRBV6-5	-	13	TRBD1	TRBJ2-7	CASSTGTAHEQYF	TGTGCCAGCAGTACAGGGACAGCTCACGAGCAGTACTTC
TRBV7-8	-	14	TRBD2	TRBJ2-7	CASSSREGLYEQYF	TGTGCCAGCAGCTCCAGGGAGGGGCTCTACGAGCAGTACTTC
TRBV7-9	once	15	TRBD2	TRBJ2-3	CASSLPLAGTDTQYF	TGTGCCAGCAGCTTACCCCTAGCGGGCACAGATACGCAGTATTTT
TRBV30	-	17	TRBD2	TRBJ2-3	CAWSIAGLAGLTDTQYF	TGTGCCTGGAGCATTGCCGGACTAGCGGGACTCACAGATACGCAGTATTTT
TRBV15	-	13	-	TRBJ1-1	CATSTGSNTEAFF	TGTGCCACTTCAACAGGGTCGAACACTGAAGCTTTCTTT
TRBV5-1	few	14	TRBD2	TRBJ2-5	CASSFGTSQETQYF	TGCGCCAGCAGCTTTGGGACTAGCCAAGAGACCCAGTACTTC
TRBV10-3	once	16	-	TRBJ1-5	CAISESRGDSNQPQHF	TGTGCCATCAGTGAGTCGCGGGGGGACAGCAATCAGCCCCAGCATTTT
TRBV11-1	once	14	-	TRBJ1-1	CASSLSEGGTEAFF	TGTGCCAGCAGCTTATCCGAGGGAGGCACTGAAGCTTTCTTT
TRBV18	-	14	-	TRBJ1-2	CASSPIREDYGYTF	TGTGCCAGCTCACCAATCCGGGAGGACTATGGCTACACCTTC
TRBV7-9	-	13	-	TRBJ2-1	CASSTLDSIEQFF	TGTGCCAGCAGCACCTTGGACTCCATCGAGCAGTTCTTC
TRBV10-3	-	12	-	TRBJ1-3	CAISNFGNTIYF	TGTGCCATCAGTAACTTTGGAAACACCATATATTTT
TRBV28	-	15	-	TRBJ1-1	CASSPGGLRNTEAFF	TGTGCCAGCAGTCCGGGGGGACTACGGAACACTGAAGCTTTCTTT
TRBV4-3	-	15	TRBD1	TRBJ2-7	CASSPEGTGLYEQYF	TGCGCCAGCAGCCCAGAGGGGACAGGGCTATACGAGCAGTACTTC
TRBV30	-	13	TRBD1	TRBJ1-2	CAWAGTGGFGYTF	TGTGCCTGGGCCGGGACAGGGGGCTTTGGCTACACCTTC
TRBV5-1	-	11	-	TRBJ2-5	CASSSRETQYF	TGCGCCAGCAGCTCTCGGGAGACCCAGTACTTC
TRBV27	-	15	TRBD2	TRBJ2-3	CASSKLALSTDTQYF	TGTGCCAGCAGCAAACTAGCGCTTAGCACAGATACGCAGTATTTT
TRBV28	-	12	-	TRBJ2-7	CASSSTIYEQYF	TGTGCCAGCAGTTCGACAATCTACGAGCAGTACTTC
TRBV27	-	14	-	TRBJ1-2	CASSHRALNHGYTF	TGTGCCAGCAGTCACAGGGCTTTAAATCATGGCTACACCTTC
TRBV28	-	15	-	TRBJ2-2	CASLWGQLNTGELFF	TGTGCCAGCTTATGGGGACAACTTAACACCGGGGAGCTGTTTTTT